Below are 10 T cell receptor beta chains sequenced from a single sample in a study of PD-1 blockade in classical Hodgkin lymphoma. There was relapse after autologous stem cell transplantation in every patient, and there was variation in brentuximab vedotin exposure. The repertoire was sequenced with immunoSEQ multiplex PCR; TCRdb's copy has only in-frame clones and lacks some. The table includes more than 140,000 clones, under 85% detected once. Sequencing used peripheral blood mononuclear cells (PBMCs), obtained before the second cycle of nivolumab. Every receptor here comes from a human donor with classical Hodgkin lymphoma.

This clone has a handful of counts. This chain uses TRBV19 with TRBJ2-5, with 10 nucleotides matching TRBD2. V trimming: 4 bases; J trimming: 7 bases; junction bases outside the gene matches: 9. The CDR3 sequence is 15 residues long. Germline-derived CDR1 and CDR2 are LNHDA and SQIVND (reference sequence). CDR3 region: CASSKTSGSPRTQYF. In nucleotides, the CDR3 is TGTGCCAGTAGTAAGACTAGCGGGTCCCCGCGGACCCAGTACTTC.

J is TRBJ2-7 and V is TRBV7-6; tentative D call: TRBD1 (5 bases). The CDR3 runs to 17 residues. The V end was cut by 4 bases, the J end by 0 bases, with 19 bases between. Germline V gene sequence: CDR1 SGHVS, CDR2 FNYEAQ. DNA of the CDR3: TGTGCCAGCAGCTCCGGCCGCCCAGGGTGGGGCTCCTACGAGCAGTACTTC. Amino acids: CASSSGRPGWGSYEQYF. The complete variable domain, with remaining parts taken from reference TRBV7-6 and TRBJ2-7, reads GAGVSQSPRYKVTKRGQDVALRCDPISGHVSLYWYRQALGQGPEFLTYFNYEAQQDKSGLPNDRFSAERPEGSISTLTIQRTEQRDSAMYRCASSSGRPGWGSYEQYFGPGTRLTVT.

The V and J genes are TRBV27 and TRBJ2-6; the D gene is possibly TRBD1 (6 bases). Germline CDR1 MNHEY, CDR2 SMNVEV (reference sequence). Trimming stripped 6 bases from V and 3 bases from J, with 15 bases between. The CDR3 has 16 amino acids. CDR3 DNA: TGTGCCAGCAGGACAACAGGGTTCAGTGGGGCCAACGTCCTGACTTTC. Translating gives CASRTTGFSGANVLTF. The full variable domain, rest sourced from reference TRBV27 and TRBJ2-6, is EAQVTQNPRYLITVTGKKLTVTCSQNMNHEYMSWYRQDPGLGLRQIYYSMNVEVTDKGDVPEGYKVSRKEKRNFPLILESPSPNQTSLYFCASRTTGFSGANVLTFGAGSRLTVL.

The genes are TRBV19 and TRBJ2-7; 7 bases are shared with TRBD2. The CDR3 length is 15 residues. CDR1 is LNHDA, CDR2 SQIVND, per germline (reference sequence). The J segment lost 6 bases and the V segment lost 0 bases, leaving 8 bases of the junction unmatched. CDR3 protein: CASSIDRGSPSEQYF. The DNA for the CDR3 is TGTGCCAGTAGTATAGATCGCGGGAGTCCATCCGAGCAGTACTTC.

The CDR3 loop is CASSPLTARGGVINYGYTF. In DNA form, the CDR3 reads TGTGCCAGCTCACCACTAACGGCCCGAGGAGGGGTTATTAACTATGGCTACACCTTC. The rearrangement uses TRBV18 and TRBJ1-2; possible D gene TRBD1, 5 bases. The CDR3 is made up of 19 amino acids. Germline V lookup: CDR1 KGHSH, CDR2 LQKENI. Trimming shortened V by 1 base and J by 1 base, and 22 bases separated the two germline ends.

V and J are TRBV9 and TRBJ2-7, with D perhaps matching TRBD1 (5 bases). CDR3 size: 14 residues. Between the trimmed V and J ends, which lost 4 bases and 5 bases, there was a span of 16 bases. Germline CDR1 reads SGDLS; CDR2 reads YYNGEE. The CDR3 reads CASSPTGRDNEQYF. CDR3 nucleotides: TGTGCCAGCAGCCCCACAGGAAGGGATAACGAGCAGTACTTC.

This clone was counted only a few times. This chain connects TRBV29-1 to TRBJ1-1; the match to TRBD1 covers 8 bases. This CDR3 spans 12 amino acids. The V and J ends lost 3 bases and 4 bases, in that order; junction bases with no gene match: 1. From germline, CDR1 is SQVTM and CDR2 ANQGSEA. As DNA, the CDR3 is TGCAGCGTTGACAGGGGGCCCACTGAAGCTTTCTTT. This translates into CSVDRGPTEAFF.

This sequence joins TRBV28 and TRBJ1-4; D perhaps matches TRBD1 (6 bases). The germline V gene encodes CDR1 MDHEN and CDR2 SYDVKM. The CDR3 contains 15 residues. Trimming left V 3 bases short and J 7 bases short, with 15 bases between. CDR3 bases: TGTGCCAGCAGTTTTTGGGCAGGGGAAGGTGAAAAACTGTTTTTT. Encoded protein: CASSFWAGEGEKLFF. Full variable domain (remainder filled in from reference TRBV28 and TRBJ1-4): DVKVTQSSRYLVKRTGEKVFLECVQDMDHENMFWYRQDPGLGLRLIYFSYDVKMKEKGDIPEGYSVSREKKERFSLILESASTNQTSMYLCASSFWAGEGEKLFFGSGTQLSVL.

The sample holds a few counts of this clone. The chain links TRBV13 to TRBJ1-3; no reliable D call. Per the germline V gene, CDR1 is PRHDT and CDR2 is FYEKMQ (reference sequence). This CDR3 region has 17 residues. With 5 bases removed from V and 2 bases from J, the gap between germline ends came to 19 bases. DNA of the CDR3: TGTGCCAGCAGCCAACTTCAGAGGGCAGGCGCTGGAAACACCATATATTTT. Translating it yields CASSQLQRAGAGNTIYF.

This chain links TRBV7-6 with TRBJ2-1; perhaps TRBD2 as D (6 bases). CDR1 and CDR2 (germline): SGHVS, FNYEAQ. The V end lost 10 bases, the J end lost 2 bases, and 12 bases lay between the germline ends. This CDR3 has 13 amino acids. The CDR3 here is CATAGTAYNEQFF. For the CDR3, the DNA is TGTGCCACTGCGGGGACGGCCTACAATGAGCAGTTCTTC. Variable domain in full (rest from reference TRBV7-6 and TRBJ2-1): GAGVSQSPRYKVTKRGQDVALRCDPISGHVSLYWYRQALGQGPEFLTYFNYEAQQDKSGLPNDRFSAERPEGSISTLTIQRTEQRDSAMYRCATAGTAYNEQFFGPGTRLTVL.